Each of the 23 T cell receptor beta chains below was sequenced from the same sample in a study of spatial heterogeneity in lung cancer. Study-wide findings and caveats: Counts that tracked tumor mutation counts were those of expanded intratumoral alpha and beta TCRs.

No antigen has been identified for these receptors. MiXCR, applied by TCRdb to the 5' RACE reads, yields one record per CDR3 protein. The table has 17,000 or so distinct CDR3 sequences, approximately 6.3% seen once. The time point: sample taken at primary tumor resection. This material consisted of lung tumor tissue, taken at surgery. All receptors derive from a male donor with early-stage non-small cell lung cancer.

In DNA form, the CDR3 reads TGTGCCAGCAGTTTCGGGGGGCGAGGTGAAAAACTGTTTTTT. Protein sequence: CASSFGGRGEKLFF. The chain joins TRBV12-3 or TRBV12-4 to TRBJ1-4; tentatively, D is TRBD1 (6 bases). The CDR3 consists of 14 residues. V lost 3 bases and J 7 bases, leaving 12 bases between the germline ends.

This clonotype appeared many times. The rearrangement joins TRBV4-2 to TRBJ2-3; D may be TRBD2 (7 bases). The CDR3 consists of 18 residues. Trimming removed 1 base at V and 6 bases at J, with 23 bases between. Germline CDR1 LGHNA, CDR2 YNFKEQ. The CDR3 spells CASSQAGALAAGVDTQYF. The CDR3 coding sequence is TGTGCCAGCAGCCAAGCAGGGGCCTTAGCGGCGGGGGTGGATACGCAGTATTTT.

This clonotype was picked up many times. The chain carries TRBV2 and TRBJ1-6, with a possible D match to TRBD1 (6 bases). The CDR3 has 14 residues. With 5 bases removed from V and 10 bases from J, the gap between germline ends came to 15 bases. Germline V gene sequence: CDR1 SNHLY, CDR2 FYNNEI. The CDR3 here is CASSNSGRGSPLHF. DNA of the CDR3: TGTGCCAGCAGTAATTCCGGCAGGGGATCACCCCTCCACTTT. Full variable domain (remainder filled in from reference TRBV2 and TRBJ1-6): EPEVTQTPSHQVTQMGQEVILRCVPISNHLYFYWYRQILGQKVEFLVSFYNNEISEKSEIFDDQFSVERPDGSNFTLKIRSTKLEDSAMYFCASSNSGRGSPLHFGNGTRLTVT.

This clonotype was detected many times. The chain recombines TRBV6-5 with TRBJ1-4; D possibly corresponds to TRBD1 (5 bases). The V end was cut by 5 bases, the J end by 3 bases, with 10 bases between. The CDR3 has 14 residues. CDR1 and CDR2 from the germline V gene are MNHEY and SVGAGI. The CDR3 is CASSAGSANEKLFF. CDR3 DNA sequence: TGTGCCAGCAGTGCAGGGTCAGCTAATGAAAAACTGTTTTTT.

There are many counts of this clonotype. The CDR3 DNA is TGTGCCAGCAGCTTTCAAGCGGGAGGGATCTACAATGAGCAGTTCTTC. Amino acids: CASSFQAGGIYNEQFF. This chain uses TRBV7-6 with TRBJ2-1; 10 nucleotides align to TRBD2. Unmatched junction bases numbered 5, after V lost 3 bases and J lost 3 bases. The CDR3 length is 16 residues. Per the germline V gene, CDR1 is SGHVS and CDR2 is FNYEAQ.

This clonotype was detected many times. The chain uses TRBV7-2 and TRBJ1-2; D is possibly TRBD1 (6 bases). This CDR3 has 17 amino acids. Trimming removed 1 base at V and 1 base at J, with 16 bases between. From germline, CDR1 is SGHTA and CDR2 FQGNSA. The CDR3 DNA follows: TGTGCCAGCAGCTTAGGTGGGGCAGGGGCGATTAACTATGGCTACACCTTC. This codes for CASSLGGAGAINYGYTF.

In this sample, this clonotype turned up many times. The chain uses TRBV10-3 and TRBJ1-1, with TRBD1 matching over 9 bases. Trimming took 8 bases from V and 3 from J; bases not matched to a gene: 4. The CDR3 runs 13 residues. Germline V gene sequence: CDR1 ENHRY, CDR2 SYGVKD. CDR3 loop: CAIRDRAHTEAFF. Written as DNA, the CDR3 is TGTGCCATCCGGGACAGGGCGCACACTGAAGCTTTCTTT.

This clonotype was counted ten times or more. This chain uses TRBV6-5 with TRBJ2-3, with D perhaps TRBD1 (6 bases). Between the trimmed V and J ends, which lost 5 bases and 5 bases, there was a span of 20 bases. The CDR3 sequence is 16 residues long. Germline V gene data show CDR1 as MNHEY and CDR2 as SVGAGI. The CDR3 here is CASSTLQGSGIDTQYF. The CDR3 nucleotides read TGTGCCAGCAGTACCTTACAGGGATCCGGAATAGATACGCAGTATTTT.

This clonotype has at least ten counts. The J gene is TRBJ2-3, the V gene TRBV15; TRBD1 matches 7 bases. V gave up 2 bases and J gave up 0 bases; unmatched junction bases: 17. CDR1 is LNHNV and CDR2 is YYDKDF in the germline V gene (reference sequence). The CDR3 is made up of 20 amino acids. This chain's CDR3 is CATSRWDSPRPSASTDTQYF. The CDR3 coding sequence is TGTGCCACCAGCAGATGGGACAGCCCGCGACCCTCTGCTAGCACAGATACGCAGTATTTT. The full variable domain, with the rest looked up from reference TRBV15 and TRBJ2-3, is DAMVIQNPRYQVTQFGKPVTLSCSQTLNHNVMYWYQQKSSQAPKLLFHYYDKDFNNEADTPDNFQSRRPNTSFCFLDIRSPGLGDTAMYLCATSRWDSPRPSASTDTQYFGPGTRLTVL.

The sample holds many counts of this clonotype. This chain joins TRBV4-1 and TRBJ2-7; D gene uncertain. The CDR3 is 15 amino acids. Trimming removed 4 bases from V and 2 bases from J, with 15 bases in between. CDR1 and CDR2 from the germline V gene are MGHRA and YSYEKL. In DNA, the CDR3 is TGCGCCAGCAGCCTGATACCCGAGCCCCCCTACGAGCAGTACTTC. It specifies CASSLIPEPPYEQYF.

This clonotype is deemed medium-sized. The V and J genes are TRBV5-1 and TRBJ1-1, with D unresolved. Germline V gives CDR1 SGHRS, CDR2 YFSETQ. The CDR3 totals 17 residues. Trimming left V 4 bases short and J 0 bases short, with 19 bases between. The CDR3 region is CASSLGLTSYMNTEAFF. The DNA of the CDR3 is TGCGCCAGCAGCCTTGGACTCACGAGTTACATGAACACTGAAGCTTTCTTT.

The sample holds many counts of this clonotype. V gene TRBV13 combines with J gene TRBJ2-3; D is uncertain. Germline V gene data show CDR1 as PRHDT and CDR2 as FYEKMQ (reference sequence). CDR3 length equals 15 residues. The V and J ends lost 0 bases and 0 bases respectively, with 7 bases between them. CDR3 coding DNA: TGTGCCAGCAGCTTAGGACATCCTAGCACAGATACGCAGTATTTT. It codes for CASSLGHPSTDTQYF.

This clonotype showed up many times. This chain uses TRBV7-8 with TRBJ2-3; D unresolved. Trimming took 2 bases from V and 2 from J, leaving 14 bases between them. CDR1 and CDR2 (germline): SGHVS, FQNEAQ. The CDR3 is 16 residues long. The chain's CDR3 is CASSLYVGRSTDTQYF. As DNA, the CDR3 is TGTGCCAGCAGCTTATATGTGGGCAGATCCACAGATACGCAGTATTTT. Combining the CDR3 with reference TRBV7-8 and TRBJ2-3 gives the whole variable domain GAGVSQSPRYKVAKRGQDVALRCDPISGHVSLFWYQQALGQGPEFLTYFQNEAQLDKSGLPSDRFFAERPEGSVSTLKIQRTQQEDSAVYLCASSLYVGRSTDTQYFGPGTRLTVL.

This clonotype was observed at least ten times. V gene TRBV2 combines with J gene TRBJ1-5, with no clear D. This CDR3 spans 13 amino acids. CDR1 SNHLY and CDR2 FYNNEI come from the germline V gene. V lost 5 bases to trimming and J lost 4 bases, with 9 bases between them. DNA for the CDR3: TGTGCCAGCAGTCCGCAGTTAAATCAGCCCCAGCATTTT. Encoded protein: CASSPQLNQPQHF.

This clonotype was found many times. This rearrangement joins TRBV13 to TRBJ2-1; 9 bases match TRBD2. Germline V CDR1 and CDR2: PRHDT, FYEKMQ (reference sequence). The V segment lost 8 bases and the J segment 8 bases; nucleotides outside the gene matches: 19. The length of the CDR3 is 17 residues. The CDR3 reads CASRGLSLAGSVHEQFF. The CDR3 DNA reads TGTGCCAGCCGGGGCCTCAGCCTAGCGGGATCGGTCCATGAGCAGTTCTTC.

This clonotype was seen many times. The chain has TRBV7-2 and TRBJ1-2; TRBD1 aligns across 10 bases. Germline V gene lookup returns CDR1 SGHTA and CDR2 FQGNSA. Trimming removed 5 bases from V and 6 bases from J; junction bases left unmatched: 9. This CDR3 contains 15 residues. The CDR3 region is CASSLIHDRGHGYTF. The DNA of the CDR3 is TGTGCCAGCAGCCTCATTCACGACAGGGGGCATGGCTACACCTTC.

This clonotype was observed many times. This chain links TRBV7-9 with TRBJ2-7, with 9 nucleotides matching TRBD2. Germline V lookup: CDR1 SEHNR, CDR2 FQNEAQ (reference sequence). V was clipped by 6 bases and J by 2 bases; unmatched bases: 5. There are 14 residues in the CDR3. CDR3 nucleotides: TGTGCCAGCAGGTGGACTAGCGAGACCTACGAGCAGTACTTC. It yields the protein CASRWTSETYEQYF.

In this sample, this clonotype turned up many times. The V and J genes are TRBV7-8 and TRBJ2-7, with 10 bases identical to TRBD2. The CDR3 spans 15 residues. The germline gives CDR1 SGHVS, CDR2 FQNEAQ. V lost 5 bases, J lost 2 bases, and 6 bases stayed unmatched. CDR3: CASSLRTSGAYEQYF. The CDR3 nucleotides read TGTGCCAGCAGCCTCCGGACTAGCGGAGCCTACGAGCAGTACTTC.

This clonotype appeared a few times. The gene calls are TRBV5-5 and TRBJ2-3; TRBD1 matches at 7 bases. Germline-derived CDR1 and CDR2 are SGHKS and YYEKEE (reference sequence). V shed 2 bases and J 2 bases; nucleotides not matched to a gene: 14. This CDR3 is 18 amino acids long. Written as DNA, the CDR3 is TGTGCCAGCAGCTTAAGATTTACGCAGGGGGTGATCACAGATACGCAGTATTTT. Translation: CASSLRFTQGVITDTQYF.

Ten or more counts support this clonotype. This chain uses TRBV6-6 with TRBJ2-7; 7 positions match TRBD1. Trimming cost V 4 bases and J 5 bases; bases outside gene matches: 2. This CDR3 has 12 amino acids. The germline V gene has CDR1 MNHNY and CDR2 SVGAGI (reference sequence). CDR3 nucleotide sequence: TGTGCCAGCAGTTCAACAGGGGACGAGCAGTACTTC. Protein product: CASSSTGDEQYF.

This clonotype came up many times. The chain is built from TRBV5-6 and TRBJ1-2; the D gene is possibly TRBD1 (5 bases). Between the trimmed V and J ends, which lost 1 base and 8 bases, there was a span of 12 bases. Germline-derived CDR1 and CDR2 are SGHDT and YYEEEE. This CDR3 region has 13 residues. The DNA of the CDR3 is TGTGCCAGCAGCTTGAATCAGGGCGGAGGCTACACCTTC. This gives the protein CASSLNQGGGYTF.

This clonotype showed up many times. This sequence joins TRBV2 and TRBJ2-4; 8 bases fit TRBD2. The CDR3 contains 16 residues. The germline V gene encodes CDR1 SNHLY and CDR2 FYNNEI. Trimming cost V 6 bases and J 0 bases; bases outside gene matches: 7. CDR3 protein: CASSAELAAAKNIQYF. CDR3 in DNA: TGTGCCAGCAGCGCTGAACTAGCGGCAGCCAAAAACATTCAGTACTTC.

This chain connects TRBV7-2 to TRBJ2-3, with D perhaps being TRBD1 or TRBD2 (6 bases each). CDR1 is SGHTA and CDR2 is FQGNSA in the germline V gene. This CDR3 region has 18 residues. Trimming shortened V by 3 bases and J by 0 bases, and 19 bases separated the two germline ends. Here the CDR3 DNA reads TGTGCCAGCAGCTTCTGGGCGGGTCGGAGGGGGAGCACAGATACGCAGTATTTT. Its protein product is CASSFWAGRRGSTDTQYF.